This T cell receptor beta chain stems from a study of T cell clonality in common variable immunodeficiency. Study conclusions and caveats: Repertoire-complication correlations in CVID were limited by patient heterogeneity. Fewer deletions and N-nucleotide insertions were reportedly seen in common variable immunodeficiency TCR beta sequences.

In its sample, this clone was seen a few times. The antigen is undetermined. The read stops 3 residues short of the end of the CDR3; the missing end is completed from the germline J gene. This CDR3 region has 16 residues. CDR1 and CDR2 (germline): SNHLY, FYNNEI. The V segment lost 4 bases and the J segment 8 bases; nucleotides outside the gene matches: 8. Clones were read by immunoSEQ multiplex PCR, and TCRdb kept only the in-frame ones, dropping some. This sample has about 16,000 clones, each found more than once. The clonotype originates from a human donor with common variable immunodeficiency. The chain is built from TRBV2 and TRBJ1-4; 12 nucleotides line up with TRBD1. Material for sequencing was peripheral blood mononuclear cells. The CDR3 bases that were read are TGTGCCAGCAGTGTAATGGGACAGGGGGCGAGCGAAAAA. Its translation: CASSVMGQGASEK. The whole CDR3 sequence is CASSVMGQGASEKLFF.